The present entry profiles one TCR beta chain with its context. As yet, its antigen is unknown. Looked up from germline, CDR1 is LNHNV and CDR2 is YYDKDF (reference sequence). This CDR3 has 15 residues. V shed 0 bases and J 8 bases; nucleotides not matched to a gene: 7. Assay: immunoSEQ multiplex PCR; the TCRdb copy retains only in-frame clones and omits some. There are around 260,000 clones in the sample; roughly 91% occur only once, and roughly 3% lies in the top ten. This specimen belongs to a study of cytomegalovirus exposure and HLA in healthy donors. General study results and limits: Reported performance of the classifier showed diagnosis of cytomegalovirus status with high specificity and sensitivity.

The gene calls are TRBV15 and TRBJ2-1; 7 bases agree with TRBD1. The specimen sequenced was PBMCs. This TCR was recovered from a woman aged 25 to 39 in good health and CMV-seronegative. This CDR3 is CATSREPTGMDEQFF. CDR3 bases: TGTGCCACCAGCAGAGAACCGACAGGGATGGATGAGCAGTTCTTC.